This entry lists 3 T cell receptor beta chains sequenced from one sample in a study of Ad26.COV2.S vaccination and SARS-CoV-2 variants. The repertoire was sequenced with immunoSEQ multiplex PCR; TCRdb's copy has only in-frame clones and lacks some. Of some 480,000 clones detected, roughly 87% appear once; the ten largest clones hold 9.5% to 15%. Sample treatment: roughly 20 received Ad26.COV2.S at low or high dose, single or two shots; 5 received placebo; per-sample allocation not given. Sampling occurred on day 63 after the first vaccine or placebo injection. This material consisted of peripheral blood, taken in a trial of Ad26.COV2.S vaccine versus placebo. The receptors stem from a person aged 18-65 years who received the Ad26.COV2.S COVID-19 vaccine or a placebo.

The J gene is TRBJ1-1, the V gene TRBV18; D is unresolved. CDR3 length: 13 amino acids. Germline V gives CDR1 KGHSH, CDR2 LQKENI. V lost 4 bases and J 1 base, leaving 7 bases between the germline ends. CDR3 in DNA: TGTGCCAGCTCACTTGGGTCGAACACTGAAGCTTTCTTT. The encoded protein is CASSLGSNTEAFF.

The rearrangement links TRBV28 to TRBJ2-1; no clear D. The germline CDR1 and CDR2 sequences are MDHEN and SYDVKM. Trimming shortened V by 9 bases and J by 6 bases, and 6 bases separated the two germline ends. CDR3 length: 10 amino acids. The CDR3 coding sequence is TGTGCCAGTCGCCTCAATGAGCAGTTCTTC. Protein sequence: CASRLNEQFF.

The chain links TRBV19 to TRBJ2-5; D is tentatively TRBD1 or TRBD2 (5 bases each). This CDR3 is 15 amino acids long. Trimming pared 7 bases from V and 0 bases from J, leaving 15 bases between. In germline, CDR1 is LNHDA, CDR2 SQIVND (reference sequence). The DNA for the CDR3 is TGTGCCAGTATGGGGACCGGATGGTACCAAGAGACCCAGTACTTC. Protein product: CASMGTGWYQETQYF.